This entry features one T cell receptor beta chain sequence. The data originate from a study of blood T cell repertoires in COVID-19. Study-level background: Sites in the United States, Italy and Spain provided acute and convalescent COVID-19 samples. From T cells, B-cell-depleted T cells, or PBMCs came the material, which was cDNA or gDNA.

The ends lost 4 bases at V and 5 bases at J; junction bases unmatched: 6. The CDR3 covers 16 residues. Germline lookup yields CDR1 LGHDT and CDR2 YNNKEL (reference sequence). Method: immunoSEQ multiplex PCR; TCRdb's copy keeps in-frame clones and lacks some. Of 65,000 to 90,000 clones listed, about four fifths are singletons. The specimen was peripheral blood. This receptor was taken from a human donor in a cohort sampled during active COVID-19. V usage is TRBV3-1 (or the pseudogene TRBV3-2) and J usage is TRBJ2-2; TRBD2 aligns across 11 bases. The CDR3 loop reads CASSRLAGLGTGELFF. The CDR3 coding sequence is TGTGCCAGCAGCCGACTAGCGGGGCTGGGGACCGGGGAGCTGTTTTTT.